The 28 T cell receptor beta chains below were found in one sample sequenced in a study of OX40 agonist ivuxolimab in advanced cancers. Method: immunoSEQ multiplex PCR; TCRdb's copy keeps in-frame clones and lacks some. This table holds some 97,000 clones, around 87% found once. This specimen was CD4+ or CD8+ T cells sorted from blood, taken in a trial of the OX40 agonist ivuxolimab. Receptors originate from an adult with an advanced solid tumor such as melanoma, head and neck, liver or kidney cancer.

This chain connects TRBV5-4 to TRBJ2-5; D remains ambiguous. The germline gives CDR1 SGHNT, CDR2 YYREEE (reference sequence). The V end was cut by 3 bases, the J end by 2 bases, with 11 bases between. This CDR3 comprises 14 residues. CDR3 DNA: TGTGCCAGCAGCTCCGGGTCTGAGCAAGAGACCCAGTACTTC. Protein: CASSSGSEQETQYF.

CDR3 sequence: CASSGGGETGLSYEQYF. Here the CDR3 DNA reads TGTGCCAGCAGCGGGGGGGGTGAGACTGGCCTCTCCTACGAGCAGTACTTC. This chain joins TRBV5-4 and TRBJ2-7, with TRBD2 matching 7 bases. The V and J ends lost 4 bases and 0 bases, in that order; junction bases with no gene match: 13. Germline CDR1 SGHNT, CDR2 YYREEE (reference sequence). The CDR3 runs to 17 residues.

The chain employs TRBV27 and TRBJ2-3; TRBD1 or TRBD2 may be the D gene (5 bases each). This CDR3 spans 13 amino acids. Germline V lookup: CDR1 MNHEY, CDR2 SMNVEV (reference sequence). Deletions cut 3 bases from V and 3 bases from J, with 7 bases between. The CDR3 sequence: CASSFWGTDTQYF. In nucleotides, the CDR3 is TGTGCCAGCAGTTTTTGGGGGACAGATACGCAGTATTTT.

The rearrangement links TRBV5-4 to TRBJ2-2, with 8 bases identical to TRBD2. Unmatched junction bases numbered 5, after V lost 3 bases and J lost 4 bases. Germline assignment: CDR1 SGHNT and CDR2 YYREEE (reference sequence). This CDR3 comprises 15 residues. In DNA, the CDR3 is TGTGCCAGCAGCTCCGGGGGGGCGGTCACCGGGGAGCTGTTTTTT. This sequence encodes CASSSGGAVTGELFF.

J is TRBJ1-6 and V is TRBV7-9, with 7 bases identical to TRBD1. The germline V gene encodes CDR1 SEHNR and CDR2 FQNEAQ (reference sequence). V lost 5 bases to trimming and J lost 7 bases; unmatched junction nucleotides: 5. The length of the CDR3 is 14 residues. CDR3 DNA sequence: TGTGCCAGCAGCACCACAGGGGTAAATTCACCCCTCCACTTT. Translation: CASSTTGVNSPLHF.

In this sample, this clone turned up once. V is TRBV2 and J is TRBJ1-1; tentatively, D is TRBD1 (6 bases). Trimming took off 6 bases at V and 9 bases at J, with 23 bases between the two ends. The CDR3 runs 15 residues. Germline CDR1 and CDR2: SNHLY and FYNNEI. CDR3 sequence (DNA): TGTGCCAGCAGCAGTGGGGGAACAGGGTCAATAAAAGCTTTCTTT. Translating it yields CASSSGGTGSIKAFF.

This chain uses TRBV5-4 with TRBJ2-1, with D perhaps matching TRBD2 (6 bases). The germline V gene encodes CDR1 SGHNT and CDR2 YYREEE (reference sequence). The CDR3 spans 14 residues. The ends were cut back, 0 bases at V and 6 bases at J, with 10 bases in the middle. The CDR3 nucleotides are TGTGCCAGCAGCTTGGCGGGCGGGGTCAATGAGCAGTTCTTC. This codes for CASSLAGGVNEQFF. The whole variable domain, remainder taken from reference TRBV5-4 and TRBJ2-1, is ETGVTQSPTHLIKTRGQQVTLRCSSQSGHNTVSWYQQALGQGPQFIFQYYREEENGRGNFPPRFSGLQFPNYSSELNVNALELDDSALYLCASSLAGGVNEQFFGPGTRLTVL.

The chain links TRBV5-1 to TRBJ2-1; TRBD1 agrees at 9 bases. Germline CDR1 SGHRS, CDR2 YFSETQ. V lost 4 bases to trimming and J lost 2 bases; unmatched junction nucleotides: 4. CDR3 length: 15 amino acids. This chain's CDR3 is CASSVGTGTYNEQFF. DNA of the CDR3: TGCGCCAGCAGCGTCGGGACAGGGACCTACAATGAGCAGTTCTTC.

The V call is TRBV6-1, the J call TRBJ1-2; D possibly corresponds to TRBD1 (5 bases). CDR3 length: 12 residues. Trimming took off 7 bases at V and 5 bases at J, with 11 bases between the two ends. Germline assignment: CDR1 MNHNS and CDR2 SASEGT. CDR3 sequence (DNA): TGTGCCAGCAAAGACAGATCGTATGGCTACACCTTC. Translated: CASKDRSYGYTF.

The chain couples TRBV7-3 to TRBJ2-7, with 7 bases that match TRBD1. Per germline, CDR1 SGHTA and CDR2 FQGTGA. The CDR3 runs to 14 residues. The V gene end was trimmed by 5 bases and the J gene end by 2 bases; junction bases not matched to a gene: 6. The CDR3 reads CASSPRTGPYEQYF. DNA of the CDR3: TGTGCCAGCAGCCCTCGGACAGGACCCTACGAGCAGTACTTC.

The chain couples TRBV2 to TRBJ1-4, with D perhaps TRBD1 (6 bases). Germline V gives CDR1 SNHLY, CDR2 FYNNEI. V was pared by 6 bases and J by 13 bases, with 18 bases between. CDR3 length: 13 amino acids. As DNA, the CDR3 is TGTGCCAGCAGGACTAGTCAGGACAGCCTACTGTTTTTT. It is translated as CASRTSQDSLLFF.

The J gene is TRBJ2-3, the V gene TRBV21-1; TRBD1 is the table's D call and was not checked against the DNA. TRBV21-1 is a documented pseudogene. The CDR3 has 20 amino acids. CDR3 sequence: CASSKKRLTGQGTDTDTQYF. The CDR3 nucleotides are TGTGCCAGCAGCAAAAAGAGGTTAACGGGACAGGGAACCGACACAGATACGCAGTATTTT.

This chain connects TRBV11-2 to TRBJ2-7, with 8 bases fitting TRBD2. Trimming removed 1 base from V and 3 bases from J; junction bases left unmatched: 2. This CDR3 has 14 residues. Germline V gene data show CDR1 as SGHAT and CDR2 as FQNNGV. The CDR3 sequence is CASSLAGGNYEQYF. The CDR3 DNA follows: TGTGCCAGCAGCTTAGCGGGAGGGAACTACGAGCAGTACTTC.

The rearrangement joins TRBV5-1 to TRBJ2-2; 9 bases line up with TRBD2. The trim removed 2 bases at V and 4 bases at J, leaving 3 bases unmatched. The CDR3 loop spans 15 amino acids. CDR1 is SGHRS and CDR2 is YFSETQ in the germline V gene. This CDR3 is CASSFSGGLTGELFF. The CDR3 DNA reads TGCGCCAGCAGCTTCAGCGGGGGGCTCACCGGGGAGCTGTTTTTT.

This rearrangement joins TRBV10-1 to TRBJ2-1; 10 bases fit TRBD2. Losses at the gene ends were 6 bases for V and 6 bases for J; bases not matched to a gene: 11. The CDR3 is made up of 16 amino acids. The germline V gene encodes CDR1 WNHNN and CDR2 SYGVQD (reference sequence). The DNA of the CDR3 is TGCGCCAGCAGCACGTCGACTAGCGGGCGCAGCAATGAGCAGTTCTTC. It yields the protein CASSTSTSGRSNEQFF.

V gene TRBV5-1 combines with J gene TRBJ2-1, with 9 bases identical to TRBD2. This CDR3 is 16 amino acids long. Germline values: CDR1 SGHRS, CDR2 YFSETQ. The V gene end was trimmed by 3 bases and the J gene end by 4 bases; junction bases not matched to a gene: 8. CDR3 nucleotides: TGCGCCAGCAGCTCAACTGCGGGGGGGGCATACAATGAGCAGTTCTTC. It yields the protein CASSSTAGGAYNEQFF.

V gene TRBV29-1 combines with J gene TRBJ2-7; D may be TRBD1 (6 bases). Germline V gene data show CDR1 as SQVTM and CDR2 as ANQGSEA. The length of the CDR3 is 11 residues. V lost 3 bases and J 3 bases, leaving 6 bases between the germline ends. DNA for the CDR3: TGCAGCGTTGACAGGGGCTACGAGCAGTACTTC. It encodes CSVDRGYEQYF.

The V and J genes are TRBV10-2 and TRBJ2-5, with D possibly being TRBD1 (6 bases). The J call may be faulty, since TRBJ2-7 better matches the DNA end. This CDR3 has 11 amino acids. Germline V lookup: CDR1 WSHSY, CDR2 SAAADI. The CDR3 protein is CASNWDNEQYF. The CDR3 region has the DNA TGCGCCAGCAACTGGGACAACGAGCAGTACTTC.

The genes are TRBV29-1 and TRBJ2-7, with TRBD1 matching over 9 bases. The CDR3 spans 13 residues. Trimming at V came to 6 bases and at J to 5 bases, leaving 8 bases not matched to a gene. Germline V gene data show CDR1 as SQVTM and CDR2 as ANQGSEA. The CDR3 loop is CSVLGQGMNEQYF. The DNA of the CDR3 is TGCAGCGTGCTCGGACAGGGGATGAACGAGCAGTACTTC.

J is TRBJ2-5 and V is TRBV9; 10 bases map to TRBD2. From germline, CDR1 is SGDLS and CDR2 YYNGEE. CDR3 length: 15 residues. J gave up 2 bases and V 4 bases, and 5 bases lay outside the gene matches. The CDR3 region has the DNA TGTGCCAGCAGCACCGGGACTAGCGAACAAGAGACCCAGTACTTC. Protein sequence: CASSTGTSEQETQYF.

V gene TRBV10-2 combines with J gene TRBJ2-3; D perhaps matches TRBD2 (6 bases). With 11 bases removed from V and 1 base from J, the gap between germline ends came to 19 bases. CDR1 and CDR2 (germline): WSHSY, SAAADI. The CDR3 is made up of 15 amino acids. CDR3 sequence (DNA): TGCGCCCCGGGGGTCCCTAGCCCAGGCACAGATACGCAGTATTTT. Translation: CAPGVPSPGTDTQYF.

The chain recombines TRBV20-1 with TRBJ2-1, with TRBD2 identical over 7 bases. The CDR3 runs to 11 residues. Germline lookup yields CDR1 DFQATT and CDR2 SNEGSKA (reference sequence). J gave up 6 bases and V 8 bases, and 4 bases lay outside the gene matches. Here the CDR3 DNA reads TGCAGTCCCTCGGGGGGCAATGAGCAGTTCTTC. Amino acid sequence: CSPSGGNEQFF.

The chain joins TRBV10-3 to TRBJ2-5; D is possibly TRBD1 or TRBD2 (5 bases each). Germline CDR1 reads ENHRY; CDR2 reads SYGVKD. The V end was cut by 3 bases, the J end by 5 bases, with 10 bases between. The CDR3 runs 13 residues. CDR3 bases: TGTGCCATCAGTGATGGGGGATGGGAGACCCAGTACTTC. Protein sequence: CAISDGGWETQYF.

V gene TRBV14 combines with J gene TRBJ1-1; perhaps TRBD1 as D (5 bases). CDR1 is SGHDN, CDR2 FVKESK, per germline. The V gene lost 4 bases and the J gene lost 5 bases, with 20 bases spanning the gap. The CDR3 contains 16 residues. Here the CDR3 reads CASSPESVLGGTEAFF. The CDR3 DNA follows: TGTGCCAGCAGCCCTGAATCAGTCCTCGGGGGGACTGAAGCTTTCTTT.

This clone was recorded a few times. The V call is TRBV9, the J call TRBJ1-2; maybe TRBD1 (5 bases). V was shortened by 0 bases and J by 7 bases, with 10 bases between the two germline ends. The CDR3 consists of 13 residues. Germline V CDR1 and CDR2: SGDLS, YYNGEE. The chain's CDR3 is CASSVDGGFGYTF. For the CDR3, the DNA is TGTGCCAGCAGCGTAGACGGGGGGTTTGGCTACACCTTC.

This clone was counted between two and nine times. The chain recombines TRBV19 with TRBJ1-1; no definite D call. The germline gives CDR1 LNHDA, CDR2 SQIVND (reference sequence). V was pared by 2 bases and J by 0 bases, with 7 bases between. There are 14 residues in the CDR3. CDR3 coding DNA: TGTGCCAGTAGTATAAATCGGGTGAACACTGAAGCTTTCTTT. Translating it yields CASSINRVNTEAFF.

This clone occurred once. The chain has TRBV19 and TRBJ2-1, with 7 nucleotides matching TRBD2. V shed 5 bases and J 0 bases; nucleotides not matched to a gene: 4. The CDR3 runs 15 residues. Germline loops: CDR1 LNHDA, CDR2 SQIVND (reference sequence). The CDR3 DNA reads TGTGCCAGTAGTGGGCGGGGGAGCTCCTACAATGAGCAGTTCTTC. This gives the protein CASSGRGSSYNEQFF.

The chain recombines TRBV5-4 with TRBJ2-5; D unresolved. The DNA end is a closer match to TRBJ2-7, so the J assignment may be wrong. The CDR3 runs 14 residues. The germline V gene has CDR1 SGHNT and CDR2 YYREEE (reference sequence). The CDR3 DNA sequence: TGTGCCAGCAGCTTGGAGGCGGCAGCCTACGAGCAGTACTTC. Translated, it gives CASSLEAAAYEQYF.